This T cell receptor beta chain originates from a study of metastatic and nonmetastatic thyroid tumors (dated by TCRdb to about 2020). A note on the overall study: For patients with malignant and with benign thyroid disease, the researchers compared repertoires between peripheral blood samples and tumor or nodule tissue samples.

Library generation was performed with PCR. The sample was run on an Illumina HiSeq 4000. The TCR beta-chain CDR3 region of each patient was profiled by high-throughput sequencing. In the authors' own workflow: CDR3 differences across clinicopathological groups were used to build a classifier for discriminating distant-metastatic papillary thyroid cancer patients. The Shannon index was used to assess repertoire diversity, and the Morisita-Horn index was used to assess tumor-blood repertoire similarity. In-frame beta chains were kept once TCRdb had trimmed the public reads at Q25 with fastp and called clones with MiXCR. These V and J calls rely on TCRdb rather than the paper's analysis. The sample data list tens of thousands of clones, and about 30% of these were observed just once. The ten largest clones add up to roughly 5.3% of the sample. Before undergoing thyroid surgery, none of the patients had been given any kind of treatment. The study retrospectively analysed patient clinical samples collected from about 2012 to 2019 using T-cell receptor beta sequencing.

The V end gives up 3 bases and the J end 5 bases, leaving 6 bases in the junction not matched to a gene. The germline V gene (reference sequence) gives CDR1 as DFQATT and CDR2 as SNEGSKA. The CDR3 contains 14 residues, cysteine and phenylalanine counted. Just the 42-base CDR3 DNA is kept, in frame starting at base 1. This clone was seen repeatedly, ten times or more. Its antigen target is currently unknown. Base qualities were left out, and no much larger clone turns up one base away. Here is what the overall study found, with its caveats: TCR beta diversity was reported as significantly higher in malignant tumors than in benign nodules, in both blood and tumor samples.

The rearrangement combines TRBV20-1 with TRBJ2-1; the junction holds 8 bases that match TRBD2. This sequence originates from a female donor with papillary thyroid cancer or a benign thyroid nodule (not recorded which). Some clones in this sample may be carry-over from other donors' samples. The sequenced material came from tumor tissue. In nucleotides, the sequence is TGCAGTGCTAGTGATAGCGGGGTGAACAATGAGCAGTTCTTC. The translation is CSASDSGVNNEQFF.